This T cell receptor (beta chain) stems from a study of T cells in localized non-small cell lung cancer. This CDR3 comprises 15 residues. V lost 4 bases, J lost 3 bases, and 6 bases stayed unmatched. CDR1 is LNHDA and CDR2 is SQIVND in the germline V gene (reference sequence). Clones were sequenced by immunoSEQ multiplex PCR, and TCRdb holds only the in-frame ones, with some missing. Of roughly 1,500 clones listed, less than 30% are singletons. With respect to this clone: Antigen: not known.

Study results and caveats: Heterogeneity stays possible, as sequencing covered only one tumor region. Uninvolved nearby lung showed the greatest T cell clonality, exceeding that found in tumor. The study detected a median about 60 of the top 100 tumor clones in adjacent lung.

The sequence was collected from an older female donor with stage I lung adenocarcinoma. Source: normal lung tissue next to the tumor, taken before any cancer treatment. The chain recombines TRBV19 with TRBJ2-3; 8 bases fit TRBD1. The CDR3 coding sequence is TGTGCCAGTAGTAAGCAGGGGGCTTTGACAGATACGCAGTATTTT. It encodes CASSKQGALTDTQYF.